The 7 T cell receptor beta chains given below trace back to one sample, sequenced in a study of shared clonotypes between healthy human individuals. Here immunoSEQ multiplex PCR was the method, and the copy in TCRdb shows in-frame clones only, minus some. The sample has approximately 530,000 clones, 96% seen once; the top ten hold approximately 0.06%. The sequencing input was naive CD4+ T cells sorted from blood. Subset specified: CD45RA+ positively selected. These receptors all come from a woman in her 30s in good health.

The CDR3 DNA is TGTGCCAGCAGTTTCCTAGAGAGCACAGATACGCAGTATTTT. Translation: CASSFLESTDTQYF. The J gene is TRBJ2-3, the V gene TRBV6-5; the D is unclear. The CDR3 loop spans 14 amino acids. The ends were cut back, 4 bases at V and 0 bases at J, with 8 bases in the middle. Germline lookup yields CDR1 MNHEY and CDR2 SVGAGI.

The CDR3 region is CATSRDSLGEKLFF. The CDR3 nucleotides read TGTGCCACCAGCAGAGATTCTCTTGGAGAAAAACTGTTTTTT. This chain joins TRBV15 and TRBJ1-4, with unresolved D. Germline V gives CDR1 LNHNV, CDR2 YYDKDF (reference sequence). The CDR3 loop spans 14 amino acids. The V end lost 0 bases, the J end lost 8 bases, and 10 bases lay between the germline ends.

The V gene is TRBV19, the J gene TRBJ2-5, with D possibly matching TRBD1 (6 bases). V was trimmed by 8 bases and J by 1 base, leaving 11 bases between them. From germline, CDR1 is LNHDA and CDR2 SQIVND (reference sequence). The CDR3 runs 13 residues. In DNA, the CDR3 is TGTGCCAGTGTCGGACAGCTCCAAGAGACCCAGTACTTC. It codes for CASVGQLQETQYF.

The chain employs TRBV6-1 and TRBJ2-1; D uncertain. The germline gives CDR1 MNHNS, CDR2 SASEGT. V was trimmed by 3 bases and J by 4 bases, leaving 16 bases between them. This CDR3 spans 16 amino acids. CDR3: CASSDQTGSLYNEQFF. CDR3 DNA: TGTGCCAGCAGTGACCAGACTGGGTCGTTGTACAATGAGCAGTTCTTC.

The chain links TRBV7-2 to TRBJ2-5; 11 nucleotides line up with TRBD2. V lost 4 bases to trimming and J lost 2 bases; unmatched junction nucleotides: 9. CDR1 and CDR2 from the germline V gene are SGHTA and FQGNSA. The CDR3 is 17 residues long. The CDR3 nucleotides read TGTGCCAGCAGCTATACGCTAGCGGGAGGACGACAAGAGACCCAGTACTTC. Translating it yields CASSYTLAGGRQETQYF.

This chain connects TRBV11-2 to TRBJ2-7; 8 nucleotides agree with TRBD2. The junction had 4 bases not matched to a gene; V was cut back by 4 bases and J by 2 bases. CDR3 length: 14 residues. Per the germline V gene, CDR1 is SGHAT and CDR2 is FQNNGV. This chain's CDR3 is CASSSQRGPYEQYF. The DNA of the CDR3 is TGTGCCAGCAGCTCCCAGCGGGGGCCCTACGAGCAGTACTTC. The full variable domain, with the rest looked up from reference TRBV11-2 and TRBJ2-7, is EAGVAQSPRYKIIEKRQSVAFWCNPISGHATLYWYQQILGQGPKLLIQFQNNGVVDDSQLPKDRFSAERLKGVDSTLKIQPAKLEDSAVYLCASSSQRGPYEQYFGPGTRLTVT.

V gene TRBV28 combines with J gene TRBJ2-7; D may be TRBD2 (5 bases). There are 14 residues in the CDR3. The germline V gene has CDR1 MDHEN and CDR2 SYDVKM. The V gene lost 7 bases and the J gene lost 0 bases, with 13 bases spanning the gap. The CDR3 is CASKKDSHSYEQYF. DNA for the CDR3: TGTGCCAGCAAAAAGGACTCCCACTCCTACGAGCAGTACTTC.